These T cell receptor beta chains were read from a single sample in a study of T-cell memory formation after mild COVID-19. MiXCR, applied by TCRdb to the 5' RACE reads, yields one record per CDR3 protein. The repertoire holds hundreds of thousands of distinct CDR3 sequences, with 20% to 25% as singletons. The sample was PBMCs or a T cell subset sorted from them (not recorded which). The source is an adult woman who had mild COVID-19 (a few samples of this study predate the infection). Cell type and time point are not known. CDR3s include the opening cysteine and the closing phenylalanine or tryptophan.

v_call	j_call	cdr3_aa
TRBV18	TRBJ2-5	CASSPGQGLGETQYF
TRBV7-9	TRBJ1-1	CASSLGSGLNTEAFF
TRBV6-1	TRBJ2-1	CASSSLAGGLNEQFF
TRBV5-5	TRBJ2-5	CASSWRDRGQTQYF
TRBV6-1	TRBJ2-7	CASSETPQGADEQYF
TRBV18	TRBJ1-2	CASSPRQGPGYGYTF
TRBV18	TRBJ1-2	CASSPQEAVVYGYTF
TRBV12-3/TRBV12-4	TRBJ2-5	CASSFIVRETQYF
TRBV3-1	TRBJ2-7	CASSPTGESSYEQYF
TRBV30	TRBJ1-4	CAWRFGQFPQGANEKLFF
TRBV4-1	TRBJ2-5	CASSQDGRGGETQYF
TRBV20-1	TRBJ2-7	CSARDGADIGYEQYF
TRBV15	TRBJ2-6	CATSPETQVYRSSGANVLTF
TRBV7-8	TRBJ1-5	CASSRDRANQPQHF
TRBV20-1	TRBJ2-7	CSASPPSGYYEQYF
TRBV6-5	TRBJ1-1	CASRVKQLNTEAFF
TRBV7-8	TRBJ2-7	CASRSGERYEQYF
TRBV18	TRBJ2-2	CASSLQTGGVHTGELFF
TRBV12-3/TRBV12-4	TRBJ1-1	CASSPQGLRTEAFF
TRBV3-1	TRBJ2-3	CASSQGARVDTQYF
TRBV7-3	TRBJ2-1	CASSLGVGSSYNEQFF
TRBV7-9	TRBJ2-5	CASSLQGPVQETQYF
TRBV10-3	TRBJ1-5	CAISEMAVGDQPQHF
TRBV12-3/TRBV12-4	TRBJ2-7	CASSEIGYEQYF
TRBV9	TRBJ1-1	CASGEGEGTEAFF
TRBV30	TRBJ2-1	CAWSVLAGKTGNEQFF
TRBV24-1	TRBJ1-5	CATSDGDSYQPQHF
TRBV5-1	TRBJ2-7	CASSLAQGQLYEQYF
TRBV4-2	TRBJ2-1	CASSRREGGSYNEQFF
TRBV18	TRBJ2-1	CASSPSRDHEQFF
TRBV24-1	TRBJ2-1	CATSDLRTSANEQFF
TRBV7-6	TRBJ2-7	CASSLNTDYEQYF
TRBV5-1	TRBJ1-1	CASSLAQGQNTEAFF
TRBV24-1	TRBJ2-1	CATSAPRGKGSYNEQFF
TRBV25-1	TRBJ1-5	CASSGKVGTGGDQPQHF